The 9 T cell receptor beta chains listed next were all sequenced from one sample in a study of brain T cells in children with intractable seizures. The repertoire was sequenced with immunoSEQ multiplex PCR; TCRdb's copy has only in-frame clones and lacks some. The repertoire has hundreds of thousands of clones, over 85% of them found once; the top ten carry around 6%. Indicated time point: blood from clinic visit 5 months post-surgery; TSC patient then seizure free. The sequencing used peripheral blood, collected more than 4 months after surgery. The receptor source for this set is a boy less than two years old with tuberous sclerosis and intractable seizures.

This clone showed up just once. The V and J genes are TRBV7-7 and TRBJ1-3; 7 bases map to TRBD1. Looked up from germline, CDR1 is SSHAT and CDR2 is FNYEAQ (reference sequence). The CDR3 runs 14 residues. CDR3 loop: CASSEGASGNTIYF. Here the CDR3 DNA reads TGTGCTAGCTCCGAGGGGGCGTCTGGAAACACCATATATTTT.

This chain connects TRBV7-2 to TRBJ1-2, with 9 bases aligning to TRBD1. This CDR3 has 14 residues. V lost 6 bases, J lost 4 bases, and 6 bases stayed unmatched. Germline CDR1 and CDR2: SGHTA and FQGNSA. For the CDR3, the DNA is TGTGCCAGCAGACGGACAGGGGCCTCCTATGGCTACACCTTC. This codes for CASRRTGASYGYTF.

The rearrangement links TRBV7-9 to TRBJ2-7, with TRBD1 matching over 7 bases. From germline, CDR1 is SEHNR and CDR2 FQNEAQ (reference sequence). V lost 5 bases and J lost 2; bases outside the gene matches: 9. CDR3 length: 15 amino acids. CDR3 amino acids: CASSPRDSSTYEQYF. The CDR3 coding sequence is TGTGCCAGCAGCCCTAGGGACAGCTCGACCTACGAGCAGTACTTC.

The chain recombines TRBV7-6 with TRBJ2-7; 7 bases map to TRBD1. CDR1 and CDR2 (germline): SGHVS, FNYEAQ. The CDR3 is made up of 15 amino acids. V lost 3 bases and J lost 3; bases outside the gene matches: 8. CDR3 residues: CASSFSDRENYEQYF. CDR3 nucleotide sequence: TGTGCCAGCAGCTTTAGTGACAGGGAGAACTACGAGCAGTACTTC. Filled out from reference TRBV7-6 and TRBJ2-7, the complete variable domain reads GAGVSQSPRYKVTKRGQDVALRCDPISGHVSLYWYRQALGQGPEFLTYFNYEAQQDKSGLPNDRFSAERPEGSISTLTIQRTEQRDSAMYRCASSFSDRENYEQYFGPGTRLTVT.

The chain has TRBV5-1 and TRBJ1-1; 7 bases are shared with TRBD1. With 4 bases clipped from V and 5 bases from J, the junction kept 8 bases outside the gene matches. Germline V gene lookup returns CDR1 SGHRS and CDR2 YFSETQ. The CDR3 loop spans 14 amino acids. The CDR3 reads CASSPPGGRTEAFF. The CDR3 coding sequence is TGCGCCAGCAGCCCGCCAGGGGGAAGAACTGAAGCTTTCTTT.

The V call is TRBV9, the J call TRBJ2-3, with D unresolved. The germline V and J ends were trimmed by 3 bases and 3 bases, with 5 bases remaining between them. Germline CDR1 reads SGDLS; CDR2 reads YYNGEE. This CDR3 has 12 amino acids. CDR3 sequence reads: CASSDDTDTQYF. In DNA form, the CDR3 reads TGTGCCAGCAGCGACGATACAGATACGCAGTATTTT.

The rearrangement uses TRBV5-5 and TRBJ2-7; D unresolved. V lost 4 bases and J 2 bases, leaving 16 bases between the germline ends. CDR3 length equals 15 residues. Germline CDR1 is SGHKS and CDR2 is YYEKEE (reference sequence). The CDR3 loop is CASSPYNAPTYEQYF. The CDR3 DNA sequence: TGTGCCAGCAGCCCCTACAATGCCCCCACCTACGAGCAGTACTTC.

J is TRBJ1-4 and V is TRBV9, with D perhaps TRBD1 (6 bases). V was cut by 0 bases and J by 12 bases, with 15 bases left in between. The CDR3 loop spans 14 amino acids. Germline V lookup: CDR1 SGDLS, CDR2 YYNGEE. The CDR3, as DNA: TGTGCCAGCAGCGTAGACGTAGGGGGTATCGAACTGTTTTTT. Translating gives CASSVDVGGIELFF.

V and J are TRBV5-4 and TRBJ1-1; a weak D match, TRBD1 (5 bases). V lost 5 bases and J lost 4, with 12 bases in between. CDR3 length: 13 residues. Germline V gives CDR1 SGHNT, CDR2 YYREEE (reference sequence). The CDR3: CASRPDSGTEAFF. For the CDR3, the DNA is TGTGCCAGCAGGCCAGACAGTGGCACTGAAGCTTTCTTT.